This T cell receptor (beta chain) was recorded in a study of blood T cell repertoires in COVID-19. The method was immunoSEQ multiplex PCR; TCRdb's version includes in-frame clones alone and lacks a portion of them. The data show around 50,000 clones, around 78% seen once. Germline CDR1 reads MDHEN; CDR2 reads SYDVKM. Losses at the gene ends were 9 bases for V and 6 bases for J; bases not matched to a gene: 12. The CDR3 totals 14 residues. Sequenced: peripheral blood. The source is a human donor in a cohort sampled during active COVID-19. V gene TRBV28 combines with J gene TRBJ1-2; 8 bases match TRBD1. The CDR3 DNA sequence: TGTGCCAGTCGTGGACAGGGTTTAATTCATGGCTACACCTTC. Its translation: CASRGQGLIHGYTF.